This T cell receptor (beta chain) emerged from a study of control samples from healthy donors and cancer patients. The repertoire was sequenced with immunoSEQ multiplex PCR; TCRdb's copy has only in-frame clones and lacks some. The table gives fewer than 250,000 clones; the top ten clones make up 2% to 2.5% of it. J gave up 1 base and V 3 bases, and 4 bases lay outside the gene matches. The germline CDR1 and CDR2 sequences are LGHNA and YNFKEQ. This CDR3 is 16 amino acids long. This clonotype originated in a woman in her 30s in good health. The sample comprised blood. J is TRBJ2-3 and V is TRBV4-2; 10 bases align to TRBD2. The CDR3 spells CASSQERGGGTDTQYF. As DNA, the CDR3 is TGTGCCAGCAGCCAGGAGCGGGGGGGTGGCACAGATACGCAGTATTTT.